These 18 T cell receptor beta chains originate from one sample sequenced in a study of blood T cells in healthy people across ages. A J-beta primer mix and a sample-barcoded 5' primer were used in a second PCR of roughly 6 to 11 cycles. From the 5' RACE reads, TCRdb called clonotypes with MiXCR, one entry per CDR3 protein. The sample contains around 1,500,000 distinct CDR3 sequences, over 25% of which appear only once. Sequencing was done on a sample of blood. These receptor sequences come from a woman aged 25-40 years in good health.

This rearrangement joins TRBV15 to TRBJ2-1; 13 bases map to TRBD2. The CDR3 is 16 amino acids. Germline CDR1 LNHNV, CDR2 YYDKDF (reference sequence). V was clipped by 3 bases and J by 7 bases; unmatched bases: 6. CDR3 sequence (DNA): TGTGCCACCAGCAGGGGACTAGCGGGATTGGAGAATGAGCAGTTCTTC. It specifies CATSRGLAGLENEQFF.

This clonotype was seen ten or more times. The chain joins TRBV6-5 to TRBJ2-7; the match to TRBD1 covers 8 bases. The CDR3 runs to 16 residues. With V trimmed by 5 bases and J by 1 base, 10 bases remained unmatched. Germline loops: CDR1 MNHEY, CDR2 SVGAGI. This CDR3 is CASSRGTGLLSYEQYF. In nucleotides, the CDR3 is TGTGCCAGCAGTAGAGGGACAGGCCTGTTGTCCTACGAGCAGTACTTC.

This clonotype was detected many times. Here the CDR3 reads CASSNPRETQYF. CDR3 in DNA: TGTGCCAGCAGCAATCCTCGGGAGACCCAGTACTTC. This chain uses TRBV28 with TRBJ2-5; D remains ambiguous. CDR3 length equals 12 residues. Germline V gene lookup returns CDR1 MDHEN and CDR2 SYDVKM. The ends were cut back, 6 bases at V and 5 bases at J, with 10 bases in the middle.

The chain recombines TRBV3-1 with TRBJ2-5; 11 bases align to TRBD1. There are 17 residues in the CDR3. Losses at the gene ends were 0 bases for V and 4 bases for J; bases not matched to a gene: 7. Germline CDR1 and CDR2: LGHDT and YNNKEL (reference sequence). CDR3 DNA: TGTGCCAGCAGCCAAGATGGTCGGACAGGGGGCGTAGAGACCCAGTACTTC. Protein sequence: CASSQDGRTGGVETQYF.

This chain uses TRBV28 with TRBJ2-7; 10 positions match TRBD1. The CDR3 has 14 residues. The germline V gene has CDR1 MDHEN and CDR2 SYDVKM. V was pared by 1 base and J by 6 bases, with 3 bases of the junction left unmatched. CDR3 in DNA: TGTGCCAGCAGTTTATTAGGGACAGGGGCCGAGCAGTACTTC. Its protein is CASSLLGTGAEQYF.

The sample holds a few counts of this clonotype. The CDR3 DNA reads as TGCGCCAGCAGCTCAATCCTCGACACCGAAGAGACCCAGTACTTC. It is translated as CASSSILDTEETQYF. V is TRBV5-1 and J is TRBJ2-5, with D unclear. In germline, CDR1 is SGHRS, CDR2 YFSETQ. This CDR3 is built from 15 residues. Trimming removed 3 bases at V and 3 bases at J, with 15 bases between.

Turning to this clonotype: A much larger clone differs by one base, so this may be a read error. The V gene is TRBV4-1, the J gene TRBJ1-2; TRBD1 matches at 12 bases. CDR3 length: 15 amino acids. Germline CDR1 is MGHRA and CDR2 is YSYEKL. The V and J ends lost 4 bases and 7 bases, in that order; junction bases with no gene match: 7. CDR3 sequence: CASSRPGQGARGYTF. CDR3 sequence (DNA): TGCGCCAGCAGCCGACCGGGACAGGGGGCACGTGGCTACACCTTC.

The chain uses TRBV7-2 and TRBJ1-2; 7 bases agree with TRBD1. J lost 1 base, V lost 5 bases, and 4 bases had no gene match. This CDR3 is 14 amino acids long. Germline V gives CDR1 SGHTA, CDR2 FQGNSA. DNA for the CDR3: TGTGCCAGCAGCATCCCAGGGGGTAACTATGGCTACACCTTC. This codes for CASSIPGGNYGYTF.

Concerning this clonotype: A clone one base away is much larger, so this may be a read error. V usage is TRBV28 and J usage is TRBJ2-7, with D unclear. The germline CDR1 and CDR2 sequences are MDHEN and SYDVKM. CDR3 size: 11 residues. Between the trimmed V and J ends, which lost 6 bases and 10 bases, there was a span of 13 bases. The CDR3 sequence is CASRLGRNQYF. The CDR3 nucleotides read TGTGCCAGCAGGTTAGGTAGGAACCAGTACTTC.

The chain has TRBV20-1 and TRBJ2-7, with D tentatively TRBD2 (7 bases). The ends were cut back, 7 bases at V and 4 bases at J, with 17 bases in the middle. The length of the CDR3 is 13 residues. Germline V gives CDR1 DFQATT, CDR2 SNEGSKA (reference sequence). The CDR3, as DNA: TGCAGTGTACCGGGACGGGGGGCTTACGAGCAGTACTTC. As protein: CSVPGRGAYEQYF.

The chain recombines TRBV6-6 with TRBJ2-3; 8 nucleotides align to TRBD2. CDR1 is MNHNY and CDR2 is SVGAGI in the germline V gene (reference sequence). The trim removed 5 bases at V and 1 base at J, leaving 5 bases unmatched. This CDR3 comprises 15 residues. The chain's CDR3 is CASSTGGAGTDTQYF. CDR3 DNA: TGTGCCAGCAGTACCGGGGGGGCCGGCACAGATACGCAGTATTTT.

This clonotype was counted only a few times. CDR3 in DNA: TGTGCCAGCAGCTTATCCTTTCGAGGGAGCTTCTCAGATACGCAGTATTTT. Its protein product is CASSLSFRGSFSDTQYF. V usage is TRBV11-2 and J usage is TRBJ2-3, with TRBD2 as a possible D gene (5 bases). The CDR3 runs 17 residues. Germline CDR1 SGHAT, CDR2 FQNNGV. Trimming cost V 2 bases and J 4 bases, with 19 bases left between them.

This clonotype appeared many times. For the CDR3, the DNA is TGTGCCAGCAGCAATCCCACCTGGGACGCTCACGAGCAGTACTTC. It codes for CASSNPTWDAHEQYF. V gene TRBV12-3 or TRBV12-4 combines with J gene TRBJ2-7; tentatively, D is TRBD1 or TRBD2 (5 bases each). This CDR3 comprises 15 residues. V was shortened by 6 bases and J by 5 bases, with 20 bases between the two germline ends.

This chain uses TRBV18 with TRBJ1-5; TRBD1 matches at 9 bases. The CDR3 has 16 amino acids. From germline, CDR1 is KGHSH and CDR2 LQKENI. With V trimmed by 8 bases and J by 6 bases, 14 bases remained unmatched. CDR3 protein: CASAGLAQGAGQPQHF. The CDR3 DNA follows: TGTGCCAGCGCAGGGTTGGCACAGGGGGCAGGTCAGCCCCAGCATTTT.

This clonotype was recorded a few times. The V call is TRBV3-1, the J call TRBJ1-2, with D uncertain. CDR1 LGHDT and CDR2 YNNKEL come from the germline V gene (reference sequence). The CDR3 totals 13 residues. Trimming pared 8 bases from V and 4 bases from J, leaving 14 bases between. In DNA form, the CDR3 reads TGTGCCAGCGCCGCCGGGGTTAGCTATGGCTACACCTTC. Translation: CASAAGVSYGYTF.

V gene TRBV7-2 combines with J gene TRBJ2-1; D is undetermined. Germline V lookup: CDR1 SGHTA, CDR2 FQGNSA. The CDR3 is 12 residues long. V was clipped by 5 bases and J by 9 bases, with 11 bases between them. The CDR3 loop reads CASSPSFGEQFF. As DNA, the CDR3 is TGTGCCAGCAGCCCCAGCTTCGGTGAGCAGTTCTTC. Variable domain in full (rest from reference TRBV7-2 and TRBJ2-1): GAGVSQSPSNKVTEKGKDVELRCDPISGHTALYWYRQSLGQGLEFLIYFQGNSAPDKSGLPSDRFSAERTGGSVSTLTIQRTQQEDSAVYLCASSPSFGEQFFGPGTRLTVL.

This clonotype occurred many times. Here the CDR3 reads CASSQDSGVLGTGDEKLFF. The CDR3 DNA reads TGCGCCAGCAGCCAAGATTCTGGTGTCCTGGGGACAGGCGATGAAAAACTGTTTTTT. This rearrangement joins TRBV4-3 to TRBJ1-4; TRBD1 aligns across 8 bases. The CDR3 runs to 19 residues. The V segment lost 0 bases and the J segment 6 bases; nucleotides outside the gene matches: 15. Looked up from germline, CDR1 is LGHNA and CDR2 is YSLEER.

In its sample, this clonotype was seen many times. The rearrangement uses TRBV6-5 and TRBJ2-7, with TRBD1 identical over 9 bases. Germline V gene lookup returns CDR1 MNHEY and CDR2 SVGAGI. This CDR3 spans 13 amino acids. J lost 3 bases, V lost 5 bases, and 2 bases had no gene match. CDR3 sequence: CASSTDRGYEQYF. DNA of the CDR3: TGTGCCAGCAGTACGGACAGGGGCTACGAGCAGTACTTC.